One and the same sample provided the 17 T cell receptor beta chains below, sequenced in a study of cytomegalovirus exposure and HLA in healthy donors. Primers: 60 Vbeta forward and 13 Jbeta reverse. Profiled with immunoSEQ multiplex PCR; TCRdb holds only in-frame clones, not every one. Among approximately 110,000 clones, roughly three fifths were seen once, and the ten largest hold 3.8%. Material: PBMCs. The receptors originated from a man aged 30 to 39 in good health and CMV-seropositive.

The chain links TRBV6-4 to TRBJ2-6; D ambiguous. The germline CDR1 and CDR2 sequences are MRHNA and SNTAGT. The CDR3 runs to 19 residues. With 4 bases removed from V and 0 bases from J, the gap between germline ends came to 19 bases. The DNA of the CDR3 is TGTGCCAGCAGTGCCTTTTCGAGGAGCCAGAGCTCTGGGGCCAACGTCCTGACTTTC. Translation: CASSAFSRSQSSGANVLTF.

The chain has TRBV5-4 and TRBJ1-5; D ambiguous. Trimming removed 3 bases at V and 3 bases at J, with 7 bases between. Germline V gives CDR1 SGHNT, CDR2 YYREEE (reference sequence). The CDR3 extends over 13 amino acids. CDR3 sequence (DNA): TGTGCCAGCAGCTCTACTCCCAATCAGCCCCAGCATTTT. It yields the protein CASSSTPNQPQHF. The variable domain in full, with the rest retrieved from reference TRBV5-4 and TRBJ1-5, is ETGVTQSPTHLIKTRGQQVTLRCSSQSGHNTVSWYQQALGQGPQFIFQYYREEENGRGNFPPRFSGLQFPNYSSELNVNALELDDSALYLCASSSTPNQPQHFGDGTRLSIL.

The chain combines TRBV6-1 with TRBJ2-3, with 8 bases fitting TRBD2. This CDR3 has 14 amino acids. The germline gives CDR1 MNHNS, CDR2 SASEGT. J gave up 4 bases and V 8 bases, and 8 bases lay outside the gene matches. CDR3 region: CASVRGGQADTQYF. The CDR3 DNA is TGTGCCAGCGTACGGGGGGGGCAGGCAGATACGCAGTATTTT.

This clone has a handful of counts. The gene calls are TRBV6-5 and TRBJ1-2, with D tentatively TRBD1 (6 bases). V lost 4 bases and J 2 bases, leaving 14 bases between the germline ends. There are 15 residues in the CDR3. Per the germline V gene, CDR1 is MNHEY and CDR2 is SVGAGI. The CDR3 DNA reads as TGTGCCAGCAGTTCACACGGGACAATCAACTATGGCTACACCTTC. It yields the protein CASSSHGTINYGYTF.

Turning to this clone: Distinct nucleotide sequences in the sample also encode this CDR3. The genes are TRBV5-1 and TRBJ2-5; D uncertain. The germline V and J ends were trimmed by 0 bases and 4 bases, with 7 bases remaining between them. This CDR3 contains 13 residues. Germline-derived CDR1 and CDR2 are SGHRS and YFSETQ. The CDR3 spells CASSLGPRETQYF. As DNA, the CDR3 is TGCGCCAGCAGCTTGGGCCCGAGAGAGACCCAGTACTTC.

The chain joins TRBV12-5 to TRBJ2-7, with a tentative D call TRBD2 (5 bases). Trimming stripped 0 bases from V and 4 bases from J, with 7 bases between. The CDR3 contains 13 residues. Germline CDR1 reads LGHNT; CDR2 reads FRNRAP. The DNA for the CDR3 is TGTGCTAGTGGTTTGGTACTAGAATACGAGCAGTACTTC. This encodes CASGLVLEYEQYF. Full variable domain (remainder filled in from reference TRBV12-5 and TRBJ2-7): DARVTQTPRHKVTEMGQEVTMRCQPILGHNTVFWYRQTMMQGLELLAYFRNRAPLDDSGMPKDRFSAEMPDATLATLKIQPSEPRDSAVYFCASGLVLEYEQYFGPGTRLTVT.

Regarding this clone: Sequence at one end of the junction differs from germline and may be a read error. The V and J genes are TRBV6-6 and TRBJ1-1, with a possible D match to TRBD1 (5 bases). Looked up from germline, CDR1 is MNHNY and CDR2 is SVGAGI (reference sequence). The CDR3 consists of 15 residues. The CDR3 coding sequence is TGTGCCAGCAGCCTACCGACAGCCCTCCTAACTGGAGCTTTCTTT. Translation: CASSLPTALLTGAFF.

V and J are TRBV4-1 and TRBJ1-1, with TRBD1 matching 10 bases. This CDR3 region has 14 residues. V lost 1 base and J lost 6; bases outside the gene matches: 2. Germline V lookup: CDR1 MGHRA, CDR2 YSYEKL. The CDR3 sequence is CASSQGDRGAEAFF. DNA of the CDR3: TGCGCCAGCAGCCAAGGGGACAGGGGAGCTGAAGCTTTCTTT.

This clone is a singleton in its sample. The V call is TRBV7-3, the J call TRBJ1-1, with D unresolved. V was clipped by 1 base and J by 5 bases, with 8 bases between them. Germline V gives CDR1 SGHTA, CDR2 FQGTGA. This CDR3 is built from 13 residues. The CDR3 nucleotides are TGTGCCAGCAGCTTAAATGAGCTAACTGAAGCTTTCTTT. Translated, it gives CASSLNELTEAFF.

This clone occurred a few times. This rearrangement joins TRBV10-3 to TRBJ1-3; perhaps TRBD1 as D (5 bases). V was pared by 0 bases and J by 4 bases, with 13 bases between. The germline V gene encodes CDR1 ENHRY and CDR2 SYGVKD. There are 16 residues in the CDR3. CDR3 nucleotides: TGTGCCATCAGTGAGTCAAACCAGGGAACCGGAAACACCATATATTTT. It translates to CAISESNQGTGNTIYF.

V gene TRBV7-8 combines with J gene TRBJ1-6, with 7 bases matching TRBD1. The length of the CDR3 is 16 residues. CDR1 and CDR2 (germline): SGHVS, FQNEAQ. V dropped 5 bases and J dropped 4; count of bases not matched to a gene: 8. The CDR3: CASSPTTGVYNSPLHF. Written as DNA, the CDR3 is TGTGCCAGCAGCCCCACCACAGGGGTTTATAATTCACCCCTCCACTTT.

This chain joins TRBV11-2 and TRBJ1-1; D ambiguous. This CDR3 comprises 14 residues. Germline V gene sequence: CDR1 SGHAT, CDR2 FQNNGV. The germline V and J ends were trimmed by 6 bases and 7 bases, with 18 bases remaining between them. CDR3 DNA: TGTGCCAGCAGGGCTTACGGGAACAAGGATGAAGCTTTCTTT. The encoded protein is CASRAYGNKDEAFF.

The CDR3 loop is CASSDSAGGTPNTQYF. CDR3 sequence (DNA): TGTGCCAGCAGTGACTCGGCGGGGGGCACACCGAATACGCAGTATTTT. J is TRBJ2-3 and V is TRBV6-4; 8 bases agree with TRBD2. The CDR3 runs 16 residues. Germline V gene data show CDR1 as MRHNA and CDR2 as SNTAGT. Losses at the gene ends were 0 bases for V and 7 bases for J; bases not matched to a gene: 9.

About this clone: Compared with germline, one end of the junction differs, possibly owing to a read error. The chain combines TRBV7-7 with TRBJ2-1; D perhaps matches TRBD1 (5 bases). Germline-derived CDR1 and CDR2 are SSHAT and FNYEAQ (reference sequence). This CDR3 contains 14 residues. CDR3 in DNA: TGTGCTAGCAGCCCCGGACACCTTTGGCATGAGCAGTTCTTC. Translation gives CASSPGHLWHEQFF.

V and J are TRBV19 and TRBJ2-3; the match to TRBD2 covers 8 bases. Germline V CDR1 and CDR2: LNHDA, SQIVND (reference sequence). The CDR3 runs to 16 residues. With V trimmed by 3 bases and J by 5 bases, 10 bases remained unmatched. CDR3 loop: CASSIGGRGVQDTQYF. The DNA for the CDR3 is TGTGCCAGTAGTATTGGGGGGCGGGGGGTCCAAGATACGCAGTATTTT.

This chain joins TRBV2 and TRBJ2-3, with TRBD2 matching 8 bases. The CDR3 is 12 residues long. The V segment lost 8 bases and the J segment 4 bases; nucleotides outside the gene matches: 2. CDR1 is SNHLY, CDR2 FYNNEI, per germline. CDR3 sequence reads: CASDGGADTQYF. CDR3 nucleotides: TGTGCCAGCGACGGGGGGGCAGATACGCAGTATTTT.

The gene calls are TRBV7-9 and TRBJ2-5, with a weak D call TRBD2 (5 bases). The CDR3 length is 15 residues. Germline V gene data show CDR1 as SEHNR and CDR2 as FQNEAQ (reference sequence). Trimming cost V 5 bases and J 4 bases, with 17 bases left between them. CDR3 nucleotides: TGTGCCAGCAGCCTGGTCGGGGTAGCTGGAGAGACCCAGTACTTC. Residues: CASSLVGVAGETQYF. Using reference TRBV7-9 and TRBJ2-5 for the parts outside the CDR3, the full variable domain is DTGVSQNPRHKITKRGQNVTFRCDPISEHNRLYWYRQTLGQGPEFLTYFQNEAQLEKSRLLSDRFSAERPKGSFSTLEIQRTEQGDSAMYLCASSLVGVAGETQYFGPGTRLLVL.